The rows below give T cell receptor beta chains drawn from one sample of a study of T cells after yellow fever vaccination. TCRdb reanalysed the 5' RACE reads using MiXCR and keeps one entry per CDR3 protein. The sample shows 300,000 to 400,000 distinct CDR3 sequences, around 11% of them seen only once. The sample in question was CD4+ T cells sorted from PBMCs, obtained 45 days after the yellow fever booster vaccination. These receptors all come from a man between 18 and 35 years old who received the YFV17D yellow fever vaccine. Both conserved end residues are part of each CDR3. D genes are given only for firm matches. A row's size may be missing; if present it is once, few, many or a size class.

TRBJ1-2 | NA | NA | TRBV19 | TGTGCCAGTAGTTTCAGAGTCCAGTATGGCTACACCTTC | CASSFRVQYGYTF
TRBJ2-5 | NA | TRBD1 | TRBV20-1 | TGCAGTGCCGCAAACAGGGGGCTAGAAGAGACCCAGTACTTC | CSAANRGLEETQYF
TRBJ2-7 | NA | TRBD1 | TRBV10-3 | TGTGCCACCCAGGGACAGGGGTCCTACGAGCAGTACTTC | CATQGQGSYEQYF
TRBJ2-3 | many | TRBD1 | TRBV7-2 | TGTGCCAGCAGCTTGGGACAGGGTGGGGGCGATACGCAGTATTTT | CASSLGQGGGDTQYF
TRBJ2-1 | many | NA | TRBV5-1 | TGCGCCAGCAGCTTGGTGCCCGGGACGAACAATGAGCAGTTCTTC | CASSLVPGTNNEQFF
TRBJ2-3 | NA | TRBD1 | TRBV18 | TGTGCCAGCTCGTCCGACAGGGGCCCAGATACGCAGTATTTT | CASSSDRGPDTQYF
TRBJ2-6 | few | NA | TRBV7-8 | TGTGCCAGCGATACCTCCCGTTTACCCCCCGTCCTGACTTTC | CASDTSRLPPVLTF
TRBJ1-1 | few | NA | TRBV5-1 | TGCGCCAGCAGCTTGCAACAGCAGAACACTGAAGCTTTCTTT | CASSLQQQNTEAFF
TRBJ1-1 | NA | NA | TRBV9 | NA | CASSVATGSGGETFF
TRBJ2-7 | many | NA | TRBV6-2/TRBV6-3 | TGTGCCAGCAGTATCGACTCGACCTACGAGCAGTACTTC | CASSIDSTYEQYF
TRBJ2-5 | few | NA | TRBV18 | TGTGCCAGCTCGACAAGCTTGACGGGAACGGGTGAGACCCAGTACTTC | CASSTSLTGTGETQYF
TRBJ1-1 | NA | NA | TRBV6-5 | TGTGCCAGCAGCCGCCGGGAACCCGGTAAAGCTTTCTTT | CASSRREPGKAFF
TRBJ2-5 | few | TRBD2 | TRBV9 | TGTGCCAGCAGCGTAGGTGTAACTAGCGGGTCCCAAGAGACCCAGTACTTC | CASSVGVTSGSQETQYF
TRBJ2-1 | few | NA | TRBV7-2 | TGTGCCAGCAGCTCGTCTAGCGAAAACTACAATGAGCAGTTCTTC | CASSSSSENYNEQFF
TRBJ2-5 | many | TRBD2 | TRBV9 | TGTGCCAGCAGCCCCACTAGCGGGGGCGAGACCCAGTACTTC | CASSPTSGGETQYF
TRBJ1-2 | many | NA | TRBV10-2 | TGCGCCAGCACCCCGTGGCAGGAGGGGGGCTACACCTTC | CASTPWQEGGYTF
TRBJ1-1 | few | NA | TRBV29-1 | TGCAGCGTTGGCCAGCCCCAGGGTGAAGCTTTCTTT | CSVGQPQGEAFF
TRBJ2-2 | few | TRBD2 | TRBV5-1 | TGCGCCAGCAGCTTGGTCCCAGCGGGGGAATTAGCCCGGGGGGAGCTGTTTTTT | CASSLVPAGELARGELFF
TRBJ2-1 | NA | TRBD2 | TRBV20-1 | TGCAGTGCCGAATCCGGGACTAGCGGGGTGAATGAGCAGTTCTTC | CSAESGTSGVNEQFF
TRBJ1-1 | NA | NA | TRBV5-1 | TGCGCCAGCAGCTTGGCCGGGTGGGCTGAAGCTTTCTTT | CASSLAGWAEAFF
TRBJ1-2 | NA | NA | TRBV6-2/TRBV6-3 | TGTGCCAGCAGTTATGTGAGGAATGGCTACACCTTC | CASSYVRNGYTF
TRBJ2-1 | many | NA | TRBV10-3 | TGTGCCATCAGTGCCGATACCCGAGGATCGCAGTTCTTC | CAISADTRGSQFF
TRBJ2-3 | few | NA | TRBV6-5 | TGTGCCAGCAGTTACTCTTACGGCGGCACAGATACGCAGTATTTT | CASSYSYGGTDTQYF
TRBJ2-1 | few | TRBD2 | TRBV6-5 | TGTGCCAGCAGGACCACCGGGACTAGCGCGGGTGAGCAGTTCTTC | CASRTTGTSAGEQFF
TRBJ2-3 | NA | TRBD2 | TRBV12-3/TRBV12-4 | TGTGCCAGCAGGGCTAGGACTAGCGGGCGGGGCACAGATACGCAGTATTTT | CASRARTSGRGTDTQYF
TRBJ1-4 | NA | TRBD1 | TRBV5-1 | TGCGCCAGCAGCTCGGGACAGGGGGCTCACGAAAAACTGTTTTTT | CASSSGQGAHEKLFF
TRBJ2-1 | few | TRBD1 | TRBV12-3/TRBV12-4 | TGTGCCAGCAGTCAACAAGTGACAGGGGGGAATGAGCAGTTCTTC | CASSQQVTGGNEQFF
TRBJ1-3 | NA | NA | TRBV12-3/TRBV12-4 | TGTGCCAGCCTGGGAAGTGGAAACACCATATATTTT | CASLGSGNTIYF
TRBJ1-6 | NA | NA | TRBV20-1 | TGCAGTGCTAGGTACAGGGTTGATTCACCCCTCCACTTT | CSARYRVDSPLHF
TRBJ2-7 | few | NA | TRBV18 | TGTGCCAGCTCACCAACCCGCGGACAGCCGGCCCTCTACGAGCAGTACTTC | CASSPTRGQPALYEQYF
TRBJ1-2 | NA | NA | TRBV7-9 | TGTGCCAGCAGCCCCCAGGCCCGTACCTCTGGCTATGGCTACACCTTC | CASSPQARTSGYGYTF
TRBJ2-5 | few | TRBD2 | TRBV5-1 | TGCGCCAGCAGCATGACTAGCGGGGGACAGGAGACCCAGTACTTC | CASSMTSGGQETQYF
TRBJ2-5 | many | NA | TRBV7-2 | TGTGCCAGCAGCTTAGGCTTGGAGACCCAGTACTTC | CASSLGLETQYF
TRBJ2-3 | few | TRBD2 | TRBV4-1 | TGCGCCAGCAGCCAAGGTCTCGCGGGAGCAGATACGCAGTATTTT | CASSQGLAGADTQYF
TRBJ2-1 | few | TRBD2 | TRBV20-1 | TGCAGTGCTAGCGGGGGGGCCCTGAATGAGCAGTTCTTC | CSASGGALNEQFF
TRBJ2-7 | NA | NA | TRBV21-1 | TGTGCCACCGTTCAAACCTCCAGACAGGGCCAATCTTCCTCCGAGCAGTACTTC | CATVQTSRQGQSSSEQYF
TRBJ2-1 | few | TRBD2 | TRBV19 | TGTGCCAGTAGTATAGATCTTCCTAGCGGGGGTACCTACAATGAGCAGTTCTTC | CASSIDLPSGGTYNEQFF
TRBJ1-6 | few | NA | TRBV23-1 | TGCGCCAGCAGTCAACTGATATCACAGCACAGGGACCAGGATAATTCACCCCTCCACTTT | CASSQLISQHRDQDNSPLHF
TRBJ2-3 | few | NA | TRBV12-5 | TGTGCTAGTGGTGCAAAACTCACAGATACGCAGTATTTT | CASGAKLTDTQYF
TRBJ1-1 | few | NA | TRBV5-1 | TGCGCCAGCAGCCAAACAGGGCCGGGGAACACTGAAGCTTTCTTT | CASSQTGPGNTEAFF
TRBJ1-2 | few | NA | TRBV28 | TGTGCCGCCAGGGCAGGGGACTATGGCTACACCTTC | CAARAGDYGYTF
TRBJ2-5 | few | NA | TRBV28 | TGTGCCACCCTGCTCTTCCGCCGCCCAACAGAGACCCAGTACTTC | CATLLFRRPTETQYF
TRBJ1-5 | few | TRBD1 | TRBV6-1 | TGTGCCAGCAGTGAAGATCGGGGGACAGGCTTTTATCAGCCCCAGCATTTT | CASSEDRGTGFYQPQHF
TRBJ1-5 | NA | NA | TRBV27 | TGTGCCAGCAGTACTACATCGTATAGCAATCAGCCCCAGCATTTT | CASSTTSYSNQPQHF
TRBJ1-1 | few | TRBD1 | TRBV10-3 | TGTGCCATCAGTGGGGACAGTGTGAACACTGAAGCTTTCTTT | CAISGDSVNTEAFF
TRBJ2-1 | many | TRBD2 | TRBV11-2 | TGTGCCAGCAGCTTAGAAGGGACTAGCGGGGCCTACAATGAGCAGTTCTTC | CASSLEGTSGAYNEQFF
TRBJ1-4 | few | TRBD1 | TRBV7-2 | TGTGCCAGCAGCTCACAGACAGGGAGTGAAAAACTGTTTTTT | CASSSQTGSEKLFF
TRBJ2-5 | many | NA | TRBV7-8 | TGTGCCAGCAGCGCGCTCGGGGAACAAGAGACCCAGTACTTC | CASSALGEQETQYF
TRBJ2-5 | NA | NA | TRBV11-2 | TGTGCCAGCAGCCAACCTCCCACACAAGAGACCCAGTACTTC | CASSQPPTQETQYF
TRBJ2-3 | NA | TRBD2 | TRBV7-3 | TGTGCCAGCAGCTGGCGAGCGGGGATCACAGATACGCAGTATTTT | CASSWRAGITDTQYF
TRBJ1-4 | NA | NA | TRBV7-2 | TGTGCCAGCAGCTTAGCCGGGAGCCGGGATGAAAAACTGTTTTTT | CASSLAGSRDEKLFF